This TCR beta chain emerged from a study of blood T cell repertoires in COVID-19. Turning to the study itself: The study drew acute and convalescent COVID-19 samples from the United States, Italy and Spain. The cDNA or gDNA used as material had been derived from T cells, B-cell-depleted T cells, or PBMCs.

Cohorts were determined from participant-reported clinical history. Measured with immunoSEQ multiplex PCR; TCRdb has only the in-frame clones, and not every one. The table has some 180,000 clones, around 86% seen once; the top ten hold roughly 25%. Per germline, CDR1 SGHVS and CDR2 FNYEAQ. The CDR3 runs to 15 residues. V lost 0 bases, J lost 8 bases, and 4 bases stayed unmatched. This clone was observed once. The chain has TRBV7-6 and TRBJ1-6, with TRBD1 matching 7 bases. The sequencing sample was made of PBMCs or T cells enriched from blood (not recorded which). This receptor was taken from a middle-aged woman in a cohort exposed to, infected with or recovered from COVID-19 (not recorded which). In DNA, the CDR3 is TGTGCCAGCAGCTTAGCGGGCAGGGGGGATTCACCCCTCCACTTT. Translated: CASSLAGRGDSPLHF.